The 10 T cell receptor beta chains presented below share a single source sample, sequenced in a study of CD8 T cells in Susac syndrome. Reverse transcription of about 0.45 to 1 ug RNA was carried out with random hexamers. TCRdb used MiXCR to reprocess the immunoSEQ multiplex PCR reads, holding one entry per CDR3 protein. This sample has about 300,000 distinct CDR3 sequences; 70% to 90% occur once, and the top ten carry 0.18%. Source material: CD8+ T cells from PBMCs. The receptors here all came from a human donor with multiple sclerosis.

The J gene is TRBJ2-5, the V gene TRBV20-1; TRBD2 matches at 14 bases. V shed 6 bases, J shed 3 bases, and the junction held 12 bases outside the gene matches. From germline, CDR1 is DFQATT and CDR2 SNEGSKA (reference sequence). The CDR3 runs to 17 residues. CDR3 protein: CSARTSGRPVVKETQYF. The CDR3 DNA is TGCAGTGCCCGGACTAGCGGGAGGCCGGTTGTTAAAGAGACCCAGTACTTC.

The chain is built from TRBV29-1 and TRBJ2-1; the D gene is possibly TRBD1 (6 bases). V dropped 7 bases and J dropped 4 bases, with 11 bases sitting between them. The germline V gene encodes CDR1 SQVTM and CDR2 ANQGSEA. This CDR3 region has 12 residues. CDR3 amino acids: CSGSQGYNEQFF. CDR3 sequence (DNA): TGCAGCGGAAGCCAGGGGTACAATGAGCAGTTCTTC.

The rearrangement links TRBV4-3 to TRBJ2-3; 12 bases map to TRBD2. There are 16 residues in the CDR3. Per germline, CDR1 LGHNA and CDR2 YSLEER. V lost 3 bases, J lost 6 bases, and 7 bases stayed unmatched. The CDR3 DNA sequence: TGCGCCAGCAGCCACCGACTAGCGGGAGAGGGGGATACGCAGTATTTT. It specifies CASSHRLAGEGDTQYF.

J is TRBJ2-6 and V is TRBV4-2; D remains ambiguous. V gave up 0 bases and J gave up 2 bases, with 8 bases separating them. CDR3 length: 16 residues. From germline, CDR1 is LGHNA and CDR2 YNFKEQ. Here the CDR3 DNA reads TGTGCCAGCAGCCAAGATTGGTCGGCTGGGGCCAACGTCCTGACTTTC. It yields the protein CASSQDWSAGANVLTF.

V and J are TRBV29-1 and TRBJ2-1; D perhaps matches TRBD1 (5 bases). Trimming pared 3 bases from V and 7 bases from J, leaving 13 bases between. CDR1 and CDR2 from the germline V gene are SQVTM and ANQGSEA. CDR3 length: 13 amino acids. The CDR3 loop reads CSVDGQGSNEQFF. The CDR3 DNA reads TGCAGCGTTGATGGTCAGGGTAGTAATGAGCAGTTCTTC.

CDR3 nucleotide sequence: TGTGCCAGCAGTTACGGGGGACAGGGCGGTTATGGCTACACCTTC. Its translation: CASSYGGQGGYGYTF. The V call is TRBV6-6, the J call TRBJ1-2; TRBD1 agrees at 9 bases. This CDR3 region has 15 residues. The V gene end was trimmed by 2 bases and the J gene end by 5 bases; junction bases not matched to a gene: 6. Germline CDR1 and CDR2: MNHNY and SVGAGI (reference sequence).

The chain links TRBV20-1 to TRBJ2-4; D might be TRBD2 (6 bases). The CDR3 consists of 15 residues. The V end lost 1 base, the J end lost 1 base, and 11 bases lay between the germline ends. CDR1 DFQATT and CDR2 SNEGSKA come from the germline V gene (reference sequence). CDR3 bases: TGCAGTGCTAGAGTGGAGGGGAACGCCAAAAACATTCAGTACTTC. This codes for CSARVEGNAKNIQYF.

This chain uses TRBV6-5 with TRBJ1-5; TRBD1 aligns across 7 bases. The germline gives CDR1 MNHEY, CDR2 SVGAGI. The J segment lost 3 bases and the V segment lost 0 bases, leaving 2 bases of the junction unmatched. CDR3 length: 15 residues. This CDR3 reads CASSYSGQPNQPQHF. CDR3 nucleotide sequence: TGTGCCAGCAGTTACTCGGGACAGCCCAATCAGCCCCAGCATTTT.

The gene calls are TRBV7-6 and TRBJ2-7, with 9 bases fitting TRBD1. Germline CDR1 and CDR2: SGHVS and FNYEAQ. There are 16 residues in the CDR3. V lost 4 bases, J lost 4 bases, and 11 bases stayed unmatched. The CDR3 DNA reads TGTGCCAGCAGCTCCCGAAATGGTGACAGGGGGTACGAGCAGTACTTC. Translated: CASSSRNGDRGYEQYF.

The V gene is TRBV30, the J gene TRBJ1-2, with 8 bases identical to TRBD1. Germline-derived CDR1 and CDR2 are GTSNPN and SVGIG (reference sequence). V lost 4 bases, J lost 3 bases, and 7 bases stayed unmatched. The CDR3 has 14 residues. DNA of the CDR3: TGTGCCTGGAATAGAGGACAGGGCTACTATGGCTACACCTTC. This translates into CAWNRGQGYYGYTF.